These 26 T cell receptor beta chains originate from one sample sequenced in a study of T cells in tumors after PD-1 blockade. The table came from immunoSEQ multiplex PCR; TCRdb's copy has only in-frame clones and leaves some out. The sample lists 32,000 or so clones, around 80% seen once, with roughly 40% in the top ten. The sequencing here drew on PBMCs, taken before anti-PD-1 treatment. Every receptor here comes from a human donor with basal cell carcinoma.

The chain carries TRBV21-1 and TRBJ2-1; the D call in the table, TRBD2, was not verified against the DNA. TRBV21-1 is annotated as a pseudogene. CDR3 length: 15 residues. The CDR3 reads CARAGRGSSYNEQFF. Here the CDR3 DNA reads TGTGCCAGAGCGGGTCGCGGGAGCTCCTACAATGAGCAGTTCTTC.

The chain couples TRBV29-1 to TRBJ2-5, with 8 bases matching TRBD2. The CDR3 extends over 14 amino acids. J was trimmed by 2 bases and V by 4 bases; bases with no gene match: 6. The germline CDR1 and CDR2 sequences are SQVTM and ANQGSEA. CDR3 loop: CSVGVAGFQETQYF. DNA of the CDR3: TGCAGCGTTGGAGTAGCGGGGTTTCAAGAGACCCAGTACTTC.

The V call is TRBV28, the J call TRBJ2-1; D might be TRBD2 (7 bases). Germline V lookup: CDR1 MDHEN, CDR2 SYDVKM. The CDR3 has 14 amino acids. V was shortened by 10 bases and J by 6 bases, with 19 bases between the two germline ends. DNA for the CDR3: TGTGCCACCCTAAAAGGGGGGGGTCGCAATGAGCAGTTCTTC. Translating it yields CATLKGGGRNEQFF.

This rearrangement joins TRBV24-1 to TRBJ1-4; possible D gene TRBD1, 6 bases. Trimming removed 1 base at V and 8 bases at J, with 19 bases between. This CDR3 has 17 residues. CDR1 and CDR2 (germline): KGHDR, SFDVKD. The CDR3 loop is CATSDFGQQASREKLFF. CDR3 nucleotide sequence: TGTGCCACCAGTGATTTCGGACAGCAAGCGAGTCGAGAAAAACTGTTTTTT.

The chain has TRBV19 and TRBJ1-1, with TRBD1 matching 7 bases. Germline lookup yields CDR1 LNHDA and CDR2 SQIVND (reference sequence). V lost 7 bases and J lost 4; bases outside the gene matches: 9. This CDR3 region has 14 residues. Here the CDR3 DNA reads TGTGCCAGTACCTCCCACGACAGGGCCACTGAAGCTTTCTTT. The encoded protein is CASTSHDRATEAFF.

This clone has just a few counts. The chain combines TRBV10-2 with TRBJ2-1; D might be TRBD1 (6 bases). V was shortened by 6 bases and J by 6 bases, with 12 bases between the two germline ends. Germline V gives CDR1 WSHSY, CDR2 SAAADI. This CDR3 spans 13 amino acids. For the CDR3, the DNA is TGCGCCAGCAGACTCGGACAGCCCAATGAGCAGTTCTTC. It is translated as CASRLGQPNEQFF.

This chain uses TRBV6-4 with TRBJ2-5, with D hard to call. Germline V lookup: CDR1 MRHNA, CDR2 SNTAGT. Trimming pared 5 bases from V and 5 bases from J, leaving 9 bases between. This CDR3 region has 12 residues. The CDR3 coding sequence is TGTGCCAGCAGTTTAAGGGTGGAGACCCAGTACTTC. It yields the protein CASSLRVETQYF.

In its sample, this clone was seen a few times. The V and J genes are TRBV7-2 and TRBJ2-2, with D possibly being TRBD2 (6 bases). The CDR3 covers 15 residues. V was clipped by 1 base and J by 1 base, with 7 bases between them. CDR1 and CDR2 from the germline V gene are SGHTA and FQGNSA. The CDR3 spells CASSLGSGNTGELFF. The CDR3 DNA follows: TGTGCCAGCAGCTTAGGTAGCGGGAACACCGGGGAGCTGTTTTTT.

The CDR3 DNA follows: TGCAGCGTTGACTACCGAAACACTGAAGCTTTCTTT. It yields the protein CSVDYRNTEAFF. The chain joins TRBV29-1 to TRBJ1-1, with D hard to call. Germline V gives CDR1 SQVTM, CDR2 ANQGSEA. V lost 3 bases, J lost 2 bases, and 7 bases lay in between. The CDR3 consists of 12 residues. Using reference TRBV29-1 and TRBJ1-1 for the parts outside the CDR3, the full variable domain is SAVISQKPSRDICQRGTSLTIQCQVDSQVTMMFWYRQQPGQSLTLIATANQGSEATYESGFVIDKFPISRPNLTFSTLTVSNMSPEDSSIYLCSVDYRNTEAFFGQGTRLTVV.

DNA of the CDR3: TGTGCCAGCAGCTTAGTTCTCTCGAATGAGCAGTTCTTC. Translated, it gives CASSLVLSNEQFF. The J gene is TRBJ2-1, the V gene TRBV11-3, with D hard to call. Germline lookup yields CDR1 SGHNT and CDR2 YENEEA. CDR3 length: 13 amino acids. Trimming took off 1 base at V and 7 bases at J, with 8 bases between the two ends.

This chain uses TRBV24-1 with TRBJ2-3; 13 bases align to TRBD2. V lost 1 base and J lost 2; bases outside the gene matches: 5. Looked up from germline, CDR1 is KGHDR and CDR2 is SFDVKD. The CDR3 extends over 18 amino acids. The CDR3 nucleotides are TGTGCCACCAGTGATTTAAGGACTAGCGGGAGCGACACAGATACGCAGTATTTT. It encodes CATSDLRTSGSDTDTQYF.

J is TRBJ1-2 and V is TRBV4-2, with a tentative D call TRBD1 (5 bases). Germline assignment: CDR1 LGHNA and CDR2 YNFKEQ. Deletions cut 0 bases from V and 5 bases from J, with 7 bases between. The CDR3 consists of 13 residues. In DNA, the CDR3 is TGTGCCAGCAGCCAAGAAGGGGCTTATGGCTACACCTTC. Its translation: CASSQEGAYGYTF.

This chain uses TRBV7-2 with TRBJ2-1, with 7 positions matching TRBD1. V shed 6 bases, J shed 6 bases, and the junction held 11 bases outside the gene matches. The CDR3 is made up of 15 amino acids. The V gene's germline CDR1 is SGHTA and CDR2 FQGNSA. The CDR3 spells CASRHGDRRSNEQFF. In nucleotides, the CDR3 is TGTGCCAGCAGACACGGGGACAGAAGAAGCAATGAGCAGTTCTTC. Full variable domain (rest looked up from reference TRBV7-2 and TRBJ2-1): GAGVSQSPSNKVTEKGKDVELRCDPISGHTALYWYRQSLGQGLEFLIYFQGNSAPDKSGLPSDRFSAERTGGSVSTLTIQRTQQEDSAVYLCASRHGDRRSNEQFFGPGTRLTVL.

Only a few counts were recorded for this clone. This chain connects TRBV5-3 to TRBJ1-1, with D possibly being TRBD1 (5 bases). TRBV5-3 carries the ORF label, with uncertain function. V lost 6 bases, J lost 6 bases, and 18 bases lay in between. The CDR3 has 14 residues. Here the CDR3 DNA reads TGTGCCAGAACCTCCGGGGGGACCTTATCTGAAGCTTTCTTT. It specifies CARTSGGTLSEAFF.

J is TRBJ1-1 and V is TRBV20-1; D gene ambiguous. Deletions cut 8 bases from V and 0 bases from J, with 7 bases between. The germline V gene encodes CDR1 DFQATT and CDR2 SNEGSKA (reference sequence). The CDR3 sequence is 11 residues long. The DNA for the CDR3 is TGCAGTTCAACGCTGAACACTGAAGCTTTCTTT. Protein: CSSTLNTEAFF.

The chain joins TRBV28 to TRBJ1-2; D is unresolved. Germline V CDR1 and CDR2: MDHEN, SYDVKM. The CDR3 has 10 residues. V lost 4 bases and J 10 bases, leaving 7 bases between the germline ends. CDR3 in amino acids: CASSSYIYTF. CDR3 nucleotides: TGTGCCAGCAGTTCGTATATCTACACCTTC.

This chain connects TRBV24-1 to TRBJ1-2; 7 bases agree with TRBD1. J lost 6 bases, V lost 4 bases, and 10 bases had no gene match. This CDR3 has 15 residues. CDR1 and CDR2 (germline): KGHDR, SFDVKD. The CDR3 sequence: CATSDPRGDLNGYTF. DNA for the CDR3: TGTGCCACCAGTGACCCCAGGGGGGACCTTAATGGCTACACCTTC.

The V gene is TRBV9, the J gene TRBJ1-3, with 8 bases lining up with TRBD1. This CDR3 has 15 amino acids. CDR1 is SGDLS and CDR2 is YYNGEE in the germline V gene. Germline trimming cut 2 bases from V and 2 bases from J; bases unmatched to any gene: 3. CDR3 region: CASSVTGGAGNTIYF. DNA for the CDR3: TGTGCCAGCAGCGTTACAGGGGGGGCTGGAAACACCATATATTTT. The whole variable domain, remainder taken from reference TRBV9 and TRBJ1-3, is DSGVTQTPKHLITATGQRVTLRCSPRSGDLSVYWYQQSLDQGLQFLIQYYNGEERAKGNILERFSAQQFPDLHSELNLSSLELGDSALYFCASSVTGGAGNTIYFGEGSWLTVV.

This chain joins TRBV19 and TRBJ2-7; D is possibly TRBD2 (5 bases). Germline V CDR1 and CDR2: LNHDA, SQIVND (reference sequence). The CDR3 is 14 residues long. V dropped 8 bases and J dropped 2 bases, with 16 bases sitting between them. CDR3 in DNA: TGTGCCAGTTCCGTCAGCTTACTAGCCTACGAGCAGTACTTC. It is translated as CASSVSLLAYEQYF.

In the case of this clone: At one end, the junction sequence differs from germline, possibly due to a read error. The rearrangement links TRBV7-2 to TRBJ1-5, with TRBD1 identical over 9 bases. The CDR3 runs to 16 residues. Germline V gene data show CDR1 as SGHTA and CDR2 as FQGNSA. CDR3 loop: CASSLAGTGLVQPQHF. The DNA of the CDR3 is TGTGCCAGCAGCCTAGCCGGGACAGGGCTTGTTCAGCCCCAGCATTTT.

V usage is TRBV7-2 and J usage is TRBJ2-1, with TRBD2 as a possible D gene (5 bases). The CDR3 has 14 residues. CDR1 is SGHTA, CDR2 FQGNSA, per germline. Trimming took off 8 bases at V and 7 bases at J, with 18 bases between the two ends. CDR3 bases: TGTGCCAGCGAGATGGGAGTGACAACAAATGAGCAGTTCTTC. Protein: CASEMGVTTNEQFF.

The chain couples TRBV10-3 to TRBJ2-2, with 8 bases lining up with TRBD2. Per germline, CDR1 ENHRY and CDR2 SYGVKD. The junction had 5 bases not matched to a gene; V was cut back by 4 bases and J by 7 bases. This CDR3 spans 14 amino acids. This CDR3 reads CAISALAEVGELFF. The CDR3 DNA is TGTGCCATCAGTGCACTAGCGGAGGTCGGGGAGCTGTTTTTT.

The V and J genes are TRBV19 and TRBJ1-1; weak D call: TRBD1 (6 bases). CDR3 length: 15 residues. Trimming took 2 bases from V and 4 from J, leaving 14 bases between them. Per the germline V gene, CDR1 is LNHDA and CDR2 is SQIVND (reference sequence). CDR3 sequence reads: CASSIMGGWGTEAFF. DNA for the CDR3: TGTGCCAGTAGTATAATGGGGGGCTGGGGCACTGAAGCTTTCTTT.

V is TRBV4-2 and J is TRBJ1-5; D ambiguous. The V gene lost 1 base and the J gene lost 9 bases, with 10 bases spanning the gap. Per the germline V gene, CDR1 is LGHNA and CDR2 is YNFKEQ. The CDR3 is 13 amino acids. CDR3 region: CASSQGAGRPQHF. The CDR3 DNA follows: TGTGCCAGCAGCCAAGGGGCAGGCCGGCCCCAGCATTTT.

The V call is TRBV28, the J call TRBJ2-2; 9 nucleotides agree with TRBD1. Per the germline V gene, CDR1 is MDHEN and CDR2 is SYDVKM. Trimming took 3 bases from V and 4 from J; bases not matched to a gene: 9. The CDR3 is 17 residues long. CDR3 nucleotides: TGTGCCAGCAGTTTGGATTCTACAGGGGGCCCCACCGGGGAGCTGTTTTTT. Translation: CASSLDSTGGPTGELFF.

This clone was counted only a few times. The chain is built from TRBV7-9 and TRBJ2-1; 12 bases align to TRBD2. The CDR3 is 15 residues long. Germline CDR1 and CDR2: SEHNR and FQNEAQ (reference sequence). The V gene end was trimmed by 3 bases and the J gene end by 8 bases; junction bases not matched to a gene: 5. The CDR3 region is CASSFPTSGSDEQFF. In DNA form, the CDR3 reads TGTGCCAGCAGCTTTCCGACTAGCGGGAGCGATGAGCAGTTCTTC.